This TCR beta chain came from a study of T cell repertoires in cytomegalovirus infection (dated by TCRdb to about 2019). The study in broad terms: Because public TCR beta signatures pointed to carriage of CMV infection together with the matching HLA type, the HLA type of each donor mattered for the analysis. Points the paper makes about the study in general: Cumulative frequency of public TCR beta family members discriminated carriers of CMV infection plus the relevant HLA type in this cohort and an independent 352-donor cohort. The ex vivo response was dominated by HLA-C-restricted CMV-specific TCR beta clonotypes, which also provided the single most frequent clonotype in two of eight donors.

Sequencing instrument: Illumina HiSeq 1500. Clones were called with MiXCR by TCRdb after fastp trimmed the public reads at Q25, and only in-frame beta chains were retained. Rows with a matching CDR3 protein are joined into one entry that keeps the most common DNA and genes. The sample profile shows about 530,000 distinct CDR3 sequences; around 27% of them were found once. The ten largest clones represent roughly 13% of the sample. Regarding this clonotype: Its antigen remains unidentified. Base qualities are not recorded, but no much larger clone differs from it by a single base.

CDR1 and CDR2 were assigned from the germline V gene as WSHSY and SAAADI. CDR3 length: 14 amino acids, cysteine to phenylalanine. The read is trimmed to its CDR3 DNA, 42 bases read in frame from base 1. V is shortened by 4 bases, J by 4 bases, and the region joining them spans 13 bases. Recombination linked TRBV10-2 to TRBJ1-1; the D gene cannot be resolved reliably. The receptor comes from a human donor in good health (CMV status not recorded). Some clones in this sample may be carry-over from other donors' samples. Source material: PBMCs. The DNA sequence is given as TGCGCCAGCAGTGTACCGGGGTCCGGCACTGAAGCTTTCTTT. This gives the protein CASSVPGSGTEAFF.